Listed below are T cell receptor beta chains from one sample, sequenced in a study of blood T cells in healthy people across ages. From the 5' RACE reads, TCRdb called clonotypes with MiXCR, one entry per CDR3 protein. The sample contains some 710,000 distinct CDR3 sequences, about 46% of which appear only once. Sequencing used blood. These receptors were obtained from a man at least 80 years old in good health. Both conserved end residues are part of each CDR3. The order of the fields is J gene, clone size, V gene, D gene, CDR3 DNA, CDR3 protein. D genes are given only for firm matches. Size is stated for part of the rows, as once, few or many counts, or as a class when the clone is expanded.

J gene: TRBJ2-3; clone size: -; V gene: TRBV14; D gene: -; CDR3 DNA: TGTGCCAGCAGCCAAGCTAGCAAACCCTCGACAGATACGCAGTATTTT; CDR3 protein: CASSQASKPSTDTQYF
J gene: TRBJ2-5; clone size: -; V gene: TRBV5-1; D gene: TRBD2; CDR3 DNA: TGCGCCAGCAGCTTATTTACTAGCGGGAGGGCGAGGGAGCAGTACTTC; CDR3 protein: CASSLFTSGRAREQYF
J gene: TRBJ1-1; clone size: -; V gene: TRBV7-2; D gene: -; CDR3 DNA: TGTGCCAGCAGCTTGGCCGCGATGAACACTGAAGCTTTCTTT; CDR3 protein: CASSLAAMNTEAFF
J gene: TRBJ2-2; clone size: -; V gene: TRBV9; D gene: TRBD1; CDR3 DNA: TGTGCCAGCAGCGTAGCCCCCGGGACAGGGCGGATCGGGGAGCTGTTTTTT; CDR3 protein: CASSVAPGTGRIGELFF
J gene: TRBJ2-7; clone size: few; V gene: TRBV11-2; D gene: -; CDR3 DNA: TGTGCCAGCAGCAAGGGACGCGTGGGCGAGCAGTACTTC; CDR3 protein: CASSKGRVGEQYF
J gene: TRBJ2-7; clone size: -; V gene: TRBV7-9; D gene: -; CDR3 DNA: TGTGCCAGCAGCTGGGAGCAGGACAGATACTACGAGCAGTACTTC; CDR3 protein: CASSWEQDRYYEQYF
J gene: TRBJ2-5; clone size: -; V gene: TRBV7-9; D gene: -; CDR3 DNA: TGTGCCAGCAGCCCTTGGAGCCCTACGTTGGAGGAGACCCAGTACTTC; CDR3 protein: CASSPWSPTLEETQYF
J gene: TRBJ2-3; clone size: once; V gene: TRBV20-1; D gene: -; CDR3 DNA: TGCAGTGCTAGAGATTTCTCACGGAACACAGATACGCAGTATTTT; CDR3 protein: CSARDFSRNTDTQYF
J gene: TRBJ2-3; clone size: -; V gene: TRBV12-3/TRBV12-4; D gene: -; CDR3 DNA: TGTGCCAGTACCCTGGCAAATACGCAGTATTTT; CDR3 protein: CASTLANTQYF
J gene: TRBJ2-1; clone size: few; V gene: TRBV7-8; D gene: TRBD2; CDR3 DNA: TGTGCCAGCAGCTTATTAGGTGGGAGGGTTTTTAGTGAGCAGTTCTTC; CDR3 protein: CASSLLGGRVFSEQFF
J gene: TRBJ2-1; clone size: -; V gene: TRBV5-1; D gene: -; CDR3 DNA: TGCGCCAGTTACCGGGACATCCAAGAGACCCAGTTCTTC; CDR3 protein: CASYRDIQETQFF
J gene: TRBJ2-7; clone size: -; V gene: TRBV20-1; D gene: -; CDR3 DNA: TGCAGTGCTAGAGGTGGGACCTCCTACGAGCAGTACTTC; CDR3 protein: CSARGGTSYEQYF
J gene: TRBJ2-5; clone size: -; V gene: TRBV27; D gene: TRBD1; CDR3 DNA: TGTGCCACTCAGAGGGGGACAGGAAACAATGAGCAGTACTTC; CDR3 protein: CATQRGTGNNEQYF
J gene: TRBJ2-1; clone size: -; V gene: TRBV2; D gene: -; CDR3 DNA: TGTGCCAGCAGTGAACGGGTAGGGATAAGCAATGAGCAGTTCTTC; CDR3 protein: CASSERVGISNEQFF